This note documents a single T cell receptor (beta chain) sequence. Its specificity is not known. Profiling relied on immunoSEQ multiplex PCR, and the TCRdb table lists in-frame clones only, not all of them. The data show tens of thousands of clones, around 79% seen once. J was trimmed by 2 bases and V by 5 bases; bases with no gene match: 7. There are 17 residues in the CDR3. Germline V gene sequence: CDR1 SGHVS, CDR2 FNYEAQ. This sample was included in a study of vaccination effects on CD4 cells after COVID-19. Expansion of antigen-specific CD4+ T cells with viral peptide pools was carried out by the ViraFEST assay before sequencing. Isolating CD4+ T cells followed more than 9 days of culture. The vaccine recipients had no prior SARS-CoV-2 infection, with negative nucleocapsid antibodies.

V is TRBV7-6 and J is TRBJ2-5; 14 bases are a match to TRBD2. The sequencing used CD4+ T cells from PBMCs cultured with HCoV-NL63 spike peptides, collected before COVID-19 vaccination. This receptor was identified in a human donor who received a COVID-19 vaccine. CDR3 DNA sequence: TGTGCCAGCAGCCTAGGACTAGCGGGGGGCACACAAGAGACCCAGTACTTC. Its protein product is CASSLGLAGGTQETQYF.